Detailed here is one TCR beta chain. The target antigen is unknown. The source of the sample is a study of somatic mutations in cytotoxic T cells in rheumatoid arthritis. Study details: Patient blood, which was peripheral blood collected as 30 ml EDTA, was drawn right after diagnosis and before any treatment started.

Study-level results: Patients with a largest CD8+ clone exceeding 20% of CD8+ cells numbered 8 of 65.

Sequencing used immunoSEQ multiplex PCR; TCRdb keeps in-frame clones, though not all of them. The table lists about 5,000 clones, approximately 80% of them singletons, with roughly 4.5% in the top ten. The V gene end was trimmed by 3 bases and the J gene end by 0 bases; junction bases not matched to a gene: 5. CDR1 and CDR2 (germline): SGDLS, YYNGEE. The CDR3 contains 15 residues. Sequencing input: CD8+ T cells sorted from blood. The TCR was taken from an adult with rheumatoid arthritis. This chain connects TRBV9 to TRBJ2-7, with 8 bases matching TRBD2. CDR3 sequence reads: CASSGSGASSYEQYF. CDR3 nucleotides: TGTGCCAGCAGCGGTAGCGGGGCGAGCTCCTACGAGCAGTACTTC.